These 14 T cell receptor beta chains were all obtained from the same sample, sequenced in a study of metastatic and nonmetastatic thyroid tumors. No treatment of any kind had been given to any patient before thyroid surgery. TCRdb re-analyzed the PCR reads through MiXCR. The table has about 30,000 clones, more than 20% seen once. Sequencing was done on a sample of blood. The source is a female donor with papillary thyroid cancer or a benign thyroid nodule (not recorded which). Some clones in this sample may be carry-over from other donors' samples.

There are a few counts of this clone. The chain recombines TRBV11-1 with TRBJ1-1, with 8 positions matching TRBD1. Losses at the gene ends were 5 bases for V and 7 bases for J; bases not matched to a gene: 3. Germline CDR1 SGHAT, CDR2 FQDESV (reference sequence). The CDR3 length is 12 residues. DNA for the CDR3: TGTGCCAGCAGCAAGGACAGGGATGAAGCTTTCTTT. Translated: CASSKDRDEAFF.

This clone was detected a few times. The chain carries TRBV19 and TRBJ1-5, with 7 bases matching TRBD1. The CDR3 contains 14 residues. V lost 7 bases and J lost 10; bases outside the gene matches: 13. The germline CDR1 and CDR2 sequences are LNHDA and SQIVND (reference sequence). The CDR3 region is CASTIGTANSPQHF. For the CDR3, the DNA is TGTGCCAGTACCATCGGGACAGCCAATTCTCCCCAGCATTTT.

This clone was recorded many times. Different DNA sequences within this sample yield the same CDR3. This chain links TRBV15 with TRBJ1-1, with D maybe TRBD1 (6 bases). V lost 2 bases and J lost 4, with 11 bases in between. Germline CDR1 and CDR2: LNHNV and YYDKDF (reference sequence). The CDR3 has 14 residues. The CDR3 spells CATSRYRDRTEAFF. Written as DNA, the CDR3 is TGTGCCACCAGCAGATACAGGGACCGCACTGAAGCTTTCTTT. The whole variable domain, remainder taken from reference TRBV15 and TRBJ1-1, is DAMVIQNPRYQVTQFGKPVTLSCSQTLNHNVMYWYQQKSSQAPKLLFHYYDKDFNNEADTPDNFQSRRPNTSFCFLDIRSPGLGDTAMYLCATSRYRDRTEAFFGQGTRLTVV.

The J gene is TRBJ1-2, the V gene TRBV19, with a possible D match to TRBD1 (6 bases). The CDR3 spans 15 residues. Trimming removed 7 bases at V and 0 bases at J, with 15 bases between. Looked up from germline, CDR1 is LNHDA and CDR2 is SQIVND (reference sequence). This CDR3 reads CASNTPGQANYGYTF. The CDR3 DNA sequence: TGTGCCAGTAATACGCCGGGACAAGCTAACTATGGCTACACCTTC.

The V gene is TRBV5-1, the J gene TRBJ2-3; the D call may be TRBD1 or TRBD2 (5 bases each). Germline V gene lookup returns CDR1 SGHRS and CDR2 YFSETQ. Trimming removed 2 bases at V and 6 bases at J, with 16 bases between. This CDR3 region has 15 residues. The CDR3 DNA reads as TGCGCCAGCAGCTTCGACGGCCAAGGGGAGGATACGCAGTATTTT. Protein product: CASSFDGQGEDTQYF.

This clone was picked up many times. Distinct nucleotide sequences in the sample also encode this CDR3. The rearrangement joins TRBV12-3 or TRBV12-4 to TRBJ2-7, with D uncertain. The CDR3 extends over 12 amino acids. The V gene lost 9 bases and the J gene lost 3 bases, with 12 bases spanning the gap. The CDR3: CARKWVFYEQYF. The CDR3 coding sequence is TGTGCCAGAAAATGGGTTTTCTACGAGCAGTACTTC.

This clone showed up just a few times. This rearrangement joins TRBV2 to TRBJ2-1, with 7 bases aligning to TRBD1. With 1 base clipped from V and 0 bases from J, the junction kept 6 bases outside the gene matches. Germline V gene data show CDR1 as SNHLY and CDR2 as FYNNEI. CDR3 length equals 17 residues. The CDR3 DNA follows: TGTGCCAGCAGTGAAGTGACAGGGCCGTACTCCTACAATGAGCAGTTCTTC. Residues: CASSEVTGPYSYNEQFF.

The V gene is TRBV5-1, the J gene TRBJ2-2, with 7 bases lining up with TRBD2. V shed 3 bases and J 6 bases; nucleotides not matched to a gene: 5. Germline V gene data show CDR1 as SGHRS and CDR2 as YFSETQ. The CDR3 sequence is 14 residues long. CDR3 sequence reads: CASSSSSGAGELFF. DNA of the CDR3: TGCGCCAGCAGCTCGTCTAGCGGCGCCGGGGAGCTGTTTTTT.

The rearrangement uses TRBV6-1 and TRBJ1-1; D gene unclear. The CDR3 is 13 residues long. Trimming shortened V by 5 bases and J by 1 base, and 8 bases separated the two germline ends. Germline assignment: CDR1 MNHNS and CDR2 SASEGT. This CDR3 reads CASSTGRNTEAFF. CDR3 nucleotide sequence: TGTGCCAGCAGTACCGGTAGGAACACTGAAGCTTTCTTT.

The rearrangement joins TRBV7-6 to TRBJ2-2; the D is unclear. Germline loops: CDR1 SGHVS, CDR2 FNYEAQ. Between the trimmed V and J ends, which lost 2 bases and 7 bases, there was a span of 11 bases. This CDR3 has 14 amino acids. The chain's CDR3 is CASSLSSGGGELFF. As DNA, the CDR3 is TGTGCCAGCAGCTTATCCTCGGGCGGCGGGGAGCTGTTTTTT. The complete variable domain, with remaining parts taken from reference TRBV7-6 and TRBJ2-2, reads GAGVSQSPRYKVTKRGQDVALRCDPISGHVSLYWYRQALGQGPEFLTYFNYEAQQDKSGLPNDRFSAERPEGSISTLTIQRTEQRDSAMYRCASSLSSGGGELFFGEGSRLTVL.

This clone was picked up many times. J is TRBJ2-3 and V is TRBV20-1; 7 bases map to TRBD2. With 0 bases clipped from V and 0 bases from J, the junction kept 6 bases outside the gene matches. Germline lookup yields CDR1 DFQATT and CDR2 SNEGSKA (reference sequence). This CDR3 region has 16 residues. The CDR3 protein is CSARDHLRGSTDTQYF. The CDR3 DNA sequence: TGCAGTGCTAGAGATCATTTGCGGGGGAGCACAGATACGCAGTATTTT.

In this sample, this clone turned up many times. The J gene is TRBJ2-4, the V gene TRBV20-1; 10 positions match TRBD2. The length of the CDR3 is 13 residues. The V gene end was trimmed by 7 bases and the J gene end by 4 bases; junction bases not matched to a gene: 4. Germline V CDR1 and CDR2: DFQATT, SNEGSKA (reference sequence). The DNA of the CDR3 is TGCAGTGGCCAACTAGCGGGGAAAAACATTCAGTACTTC. Residues: CSGQLAGKNIQYF.

The table lists this clone with many counts. The chain employs TRBV20-1 and TRBJ1-2; D is perhaps TRBD1 (5 bases). This CDR3 region has 12 residues. Germline CDR1 is DFQATT and CDR2 is SNEGSKA (reference sequence). Trimming pared 3 bases from V and 7 bases from J, leaving 12 bases between. As DNA, the CDR3 is TGCAGTGCTAGGACAGAAGGGTTTGGCTACACCTTC. This gives the protein CSARTEGFGYTF.

On this clone itself: The CDR3 carries no conserved terminal phenylalanine or tryptophan, so it likely arises from a read error. The chain links TRBV27 to TRBJ1-2; no clear D. There are 13 residues in the CDR3. Germline-derived CDR1 and CDR2 are MNHEY and SMNVEV (reference sequence). With 6 bases removed from V and 4 bases from J, the gap between germline ends came to 12 bases. CDR3 loop: CASRGSLSYGYTL. CDR3 DNA: TGTGCCAGCAGGGGCAGCCTCAGCTATGGCTACACCCTC.